Detailed here is one T cell receptor (beta chain). Its antigen remains unidentified. This specimen comes from a study of cytomegalovirus exposure and HLA in healthy donors. Study-wide findings and caveats: One variant, a missense change in DCLRE1C, was linked in a later analysis to TCR beta V- and J-gene trimming. When a later analysis was performed, an Asian-associated ancestry cluster reportedly had fewer N-insertions than the approximately 690-donor mean. Roughly 170 TCR beta chains were listed as cytomegalovirus-associated. Analyses of presence and absence presupposed an approximately uniform sequencing depth across donors.

Primers included in the PCR were 60 Vbeta and 13 Jbeta primers. Generated by immunoSEQ multiplex PCR, the TCRdb table keeps only in-frame clones and is missing some. This table has around 180,000 clones, approximately 80% appearing once. Germline V gives CDR1 MNHEY, CDR2 SVGAGI. V shed 4 bases and J shed 4 bases, with 8 bases lying between them. The length of the CDR3 is 13 residues. The sequencing sample was made of PBMCs. The chain combines TRBV6-5 with TRBJ1-3, with D uncertain. The receptor was derived from a man between 60 and 70 years old in good health and CMV-seronegative. The CDR3 DNA reads as TGTGCCAGCAGTTCGGGAGGCGGAAACACCATATATTTT. This sequence encodes CASSSGGGNTIYF.